This T cell receptor (beta chain) was captured in a study of T cell clonality in common variable immunodeficiency. Assay: immunoSEQ multiplex PCR; the TCRdb copy retains only in-frame clones and omits some. The table lists 50,000 to 60,000 clones, with no singletons. Germline V gene sequence: CDR1 LNHDA, CDR2 SQIVND (reference sequence). The CDR3 sequence is 11 residues long. V gave up 9 bases and J gave up 7 bases, with 10 bases separating them. Ten or more counts support this clone. The sequence runs out 3 residues before the end of the CDR3; the remainder is reconstructed from the germline J gene. This sample also contains other DNA sequences that code for the same CDR3.

The V gene is TRBV19, the J gene TRBJ1-3; no clear D. The TCR originated in a person aged 18 to 70 in good health. The sequenced sample consisted of peripheral blood mononuclear cells. The sequenced part of the CDR3 DNA is TGTGCCAGCCGGACTTGGAACACC. Residues: CASRTWNT. The complete CDR3 sequence is CASRTWNTIYF.